The entry below describes one T cell receptor (beta chain). Its antigen is as yet unknown. The sample comes from a study of T cell repertoires in cytomegalovirus infection. Study-level information: CMV infection together with matching HLA type was indicated by public TCR beta signatures.

TCRdb recomputed calls from the reads with MiXCR, one row per CDR3 protein. The sample has about 900,000 distinct CDR3 sequences, roughly 30% seen once. Trimming cost V 3 bases and J 8 bases, with 12 bases left between them. CDR3 length equals 13 residues. Germline V gene lookup returns CDR1 MNHEY and CDR2 SMNVEV (reference sequence). J is TRBJ2-3 and V is TRBV27; D gene uncertain. The sample in question was cultured CD8+ T cells from PBMCs, obtained from culture after CMV antigen stimulation. This receptor was obtained from a human donor in good health (CMV status not recorded). Some clones in this sample may be carry-over from other donors' samples. CDR3 sequence (DNA): TGTGCCAGCAGTTTGACTGGTCCTGGTACGCAGTATTTT. Translated: CASSLTGPGTQYF.